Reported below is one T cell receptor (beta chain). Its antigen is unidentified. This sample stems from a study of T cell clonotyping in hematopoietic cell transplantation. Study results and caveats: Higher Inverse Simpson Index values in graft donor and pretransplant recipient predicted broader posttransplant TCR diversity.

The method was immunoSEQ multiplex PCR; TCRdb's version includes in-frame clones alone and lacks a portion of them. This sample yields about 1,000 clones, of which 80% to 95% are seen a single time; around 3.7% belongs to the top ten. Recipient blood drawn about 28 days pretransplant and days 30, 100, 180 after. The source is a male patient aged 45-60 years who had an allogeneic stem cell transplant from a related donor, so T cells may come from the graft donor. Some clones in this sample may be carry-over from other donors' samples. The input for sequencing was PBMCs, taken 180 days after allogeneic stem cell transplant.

This CDR3 is CASSLPGRGYTF. The CDR3 nucleotides are TGTGCCAGCAGCTTGCCCGGGCGTGGCTACACCTTC. The chain uses TRBV5-6 and TRBJ1-2; no clear D gene. Trimming removed 1 base at V and 7 bases at J, with 8 bases between. The CDR3 is made up of 12 amino acids. Germline-derived CDR1 and CDR2 are SGHDT and YYEEEE. The full variable domain, with the rest looked up from reference TRBV5-6 and TRBJ1-2, is DAGVTQSPTHLIKTRGQQVTLRCSPKSGHDTVSWYQQALGQGPQFIFQYYEEEERQRGNFPDRFSGHQFPNYSSELNVNALLLGDSALYLCASSLPGRGYTFGSGTRLTVV.